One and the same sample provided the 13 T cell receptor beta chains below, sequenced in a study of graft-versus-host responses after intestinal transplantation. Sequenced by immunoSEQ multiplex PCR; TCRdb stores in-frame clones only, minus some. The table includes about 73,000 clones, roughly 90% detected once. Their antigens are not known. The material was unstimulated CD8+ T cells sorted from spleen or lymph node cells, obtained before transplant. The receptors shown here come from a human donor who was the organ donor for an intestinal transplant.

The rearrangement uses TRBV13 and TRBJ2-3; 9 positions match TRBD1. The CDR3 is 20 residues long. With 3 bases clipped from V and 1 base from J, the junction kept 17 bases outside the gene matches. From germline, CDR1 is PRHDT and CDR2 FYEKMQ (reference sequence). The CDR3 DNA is TGTGCCAGCAGCTTCTTTTCGGGGACAGGGAGGTTTGACGGCACAGATACGCAGTATTTT. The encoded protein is CASSFFSGTGRFDGTDTQYF.

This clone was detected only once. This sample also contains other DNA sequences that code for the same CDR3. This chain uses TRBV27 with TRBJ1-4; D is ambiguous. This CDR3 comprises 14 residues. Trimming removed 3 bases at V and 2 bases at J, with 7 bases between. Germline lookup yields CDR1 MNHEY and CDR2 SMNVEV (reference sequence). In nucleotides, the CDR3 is TGTGCCAGCAGTTTTGGAGCCACTAATGAAAAACTGTTTTTT. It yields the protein CASSFGATNEKLFF.

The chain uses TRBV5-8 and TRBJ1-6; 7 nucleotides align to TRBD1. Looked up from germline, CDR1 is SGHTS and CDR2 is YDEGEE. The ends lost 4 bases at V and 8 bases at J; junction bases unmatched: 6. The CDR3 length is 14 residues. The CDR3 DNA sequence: TGTGCCAGCAGCCCTGACAGGGCTTATTCACCCCTCCACTTT. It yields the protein CASSPDRAYSPLHF. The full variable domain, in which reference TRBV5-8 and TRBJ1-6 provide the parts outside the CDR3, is EAGVTQSPTHLIKTRGQQATLRCSPISGHTSVYWYQQALGLGLQFLLWYDEGEERNRGNFPPRFSGRQFPNYSSELNVNALELEDSALYLCASSPDRAYSPLHFGNGTRLTVT.

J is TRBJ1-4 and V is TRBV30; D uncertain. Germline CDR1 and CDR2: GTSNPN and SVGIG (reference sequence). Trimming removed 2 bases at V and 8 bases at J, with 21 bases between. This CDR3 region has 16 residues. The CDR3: CAWSPAPGAGIEKLFF. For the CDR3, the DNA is TGTGCCTGGAGTCCAGCCCCCGGCGCGGGTATAGAAAAACTGTTTTTT.

The CDR3 nucleotides read TGTGCCAGCAGACTACCATCCCTCTCCGGGACACCTCATGAAAAACTGTTTTTT. It translates to CASRLPSLSGTPHEKLFF. The chain has TRBV28 and TRBJ1-4; perhaps TRBD1 as D (6 bases). Deletions cut 6 bases from V and 6 bases from J, with 26 bases between. The CDR3 is 18 amino acids. Germline V CDR1 and CDR2: MDHEN, SYDVKM.

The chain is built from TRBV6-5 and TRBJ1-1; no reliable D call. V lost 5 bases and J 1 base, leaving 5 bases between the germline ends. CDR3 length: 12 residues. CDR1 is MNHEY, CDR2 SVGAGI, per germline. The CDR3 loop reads CASSAGNTEAFF. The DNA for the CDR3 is TGTGCCAGCAGTGCAGGGAACACTGAAGCTTTCTTT.

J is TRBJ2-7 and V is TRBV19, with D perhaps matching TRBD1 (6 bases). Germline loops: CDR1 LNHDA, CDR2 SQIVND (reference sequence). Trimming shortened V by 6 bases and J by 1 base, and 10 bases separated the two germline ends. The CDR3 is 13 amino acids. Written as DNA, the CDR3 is TGTGCCAGTAGCCCCAGGGGATCCTACGAGCAGTACGTC. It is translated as CASSPRGSYEQYV.

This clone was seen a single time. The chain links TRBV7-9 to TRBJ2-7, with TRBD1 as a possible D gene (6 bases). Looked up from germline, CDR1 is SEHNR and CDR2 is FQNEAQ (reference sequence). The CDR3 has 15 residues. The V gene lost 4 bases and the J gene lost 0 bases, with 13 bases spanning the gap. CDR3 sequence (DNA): TGTGCCAGCAGCTCAAACCGGGACAACTCCTACGAGCAGTACGTC. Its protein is CASSSNRDNSYEQYV.

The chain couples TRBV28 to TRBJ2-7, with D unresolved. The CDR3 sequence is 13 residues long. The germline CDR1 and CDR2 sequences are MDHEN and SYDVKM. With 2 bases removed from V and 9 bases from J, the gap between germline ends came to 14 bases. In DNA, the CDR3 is TGTGCCAGCAGTTTAGGGCCCGTGGCCTCGCAGTACGTC. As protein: CASSLGPVASQYV.

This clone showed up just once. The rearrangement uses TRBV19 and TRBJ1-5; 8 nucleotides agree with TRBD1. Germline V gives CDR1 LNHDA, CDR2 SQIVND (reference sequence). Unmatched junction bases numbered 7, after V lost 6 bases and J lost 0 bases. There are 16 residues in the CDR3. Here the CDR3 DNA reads TGTGCCAGTAGCGTCGGGACAGGCCTTAGCAATCAGCCCCAGCATTTT. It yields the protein CASSVGTGLSNQPQHF.

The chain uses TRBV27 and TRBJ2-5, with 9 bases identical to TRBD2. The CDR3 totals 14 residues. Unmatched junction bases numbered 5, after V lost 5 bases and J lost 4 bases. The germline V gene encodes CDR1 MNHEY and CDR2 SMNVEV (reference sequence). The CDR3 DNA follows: TGTGCCAGCAGTCTAGCGGGGCGGGGAGAGACCCAGTACTTC. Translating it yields CASSLAGRGETQYF.

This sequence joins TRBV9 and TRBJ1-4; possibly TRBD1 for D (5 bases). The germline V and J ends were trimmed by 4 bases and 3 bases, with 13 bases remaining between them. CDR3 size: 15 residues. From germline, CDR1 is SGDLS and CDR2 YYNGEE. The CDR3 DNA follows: TGTGCCAGCAGCACCCAGGGCAATTCTAATGAAAAACTGTTTTTT. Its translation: CASSTQGNSNEKLFF.

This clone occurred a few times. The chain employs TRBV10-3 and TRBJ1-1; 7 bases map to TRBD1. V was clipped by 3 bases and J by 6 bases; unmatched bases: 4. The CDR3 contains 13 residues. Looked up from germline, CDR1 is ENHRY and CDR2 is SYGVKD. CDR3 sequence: CAISDSGQPEAFF. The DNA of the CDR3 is TGTGCCATCAGTGATTCGGGACAGCCTGAAGCTTTCTTT.